The entry that follows covers one T cell receptor beta chain sequence. Total RNA and DNA came together from about 21-30 mg of bulk tissue without cell sorting. The data are from a study of tumor-infiltrating lymphocytes in primary liver carcinoma. About the study: The patients included men and women who were aged 30 to 69 years.

TCR beta cDNA was prepared out of roughly 490 ng total RNA by means of a constant-region primer. Three rounds of nested multiplex PCR with slightly modified ARM-PCR produced TCR beta libraries. TRBV1-TRBV30 forward primers paired with a C-beta reverse primer drove the first two PCR rounds, 10 cycles each. Each CDR3 protein is one row after TCRdb ran MiXCR on the multiplex PCR reads. Of approximately 92,000 distinct CDR3 sequences in the sample, about 70% were seen once. Trimming removed 6 bases at V and 9 bases at J, with 18 bases between. The CDR3 runs 13 residues. The V gene's germline CDR1 is SGHRS and CDR2 YFSETQ.

Sequenced sample: tumor-adjacent normal liver tissue. The TCR comes from a man aged 35-49 years with primary liver carcinoma and hepatitis B virus infection. This chain uses TRBV5-1 with TRBJ1-2; TRBD1 is a possible D gene (5 bases). The CDR3 here is CASTLGQGHSYTF. The CDR3 DNA is TGCGCCAGCACTCTGGGGCAGGGCCATAGCTACACCTTC. Full variable domain (missing parts from reference TRBV5-1 and TRBJ1-2): KAGVTQTPRYLIKTRGQQVTLSCSPISGHRSVSWYQQTPGQGLQFLFEYFSETQRNKGNFPGRFSGRQFSNSRSEMNVSTLELGDSALYLCASTLGQGHSYTFGSGTRLTVV.